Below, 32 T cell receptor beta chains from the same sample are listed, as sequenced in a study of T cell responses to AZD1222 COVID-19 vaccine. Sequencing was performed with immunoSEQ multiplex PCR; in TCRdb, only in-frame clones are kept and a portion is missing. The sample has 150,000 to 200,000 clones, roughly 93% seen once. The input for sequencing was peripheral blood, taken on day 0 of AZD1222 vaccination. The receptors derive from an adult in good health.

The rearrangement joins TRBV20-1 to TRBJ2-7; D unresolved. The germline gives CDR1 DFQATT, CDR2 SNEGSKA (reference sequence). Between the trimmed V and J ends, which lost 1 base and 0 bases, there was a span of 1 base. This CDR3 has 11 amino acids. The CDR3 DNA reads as TGCAGTGCTAGAGTCTCCTACGAGCAGTACTTC. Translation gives CSARVSYEQYF.

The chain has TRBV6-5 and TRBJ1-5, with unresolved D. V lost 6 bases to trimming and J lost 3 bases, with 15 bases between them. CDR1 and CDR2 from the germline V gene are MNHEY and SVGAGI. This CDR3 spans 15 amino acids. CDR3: CASRSGTTFNQPQHF. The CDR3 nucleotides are TGTGCCAGCAGGTCCGGAACCACTTTCAATCAGCCCCAGCATTTT.

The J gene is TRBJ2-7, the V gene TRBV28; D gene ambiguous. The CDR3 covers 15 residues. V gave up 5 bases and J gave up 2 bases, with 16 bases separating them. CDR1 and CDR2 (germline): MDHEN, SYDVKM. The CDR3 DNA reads TGTGCCAGCAGTCTCTCCATACCCCCGGCCTACGAGCAGTACTTC. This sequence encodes CASSLSIPPAYEQYF. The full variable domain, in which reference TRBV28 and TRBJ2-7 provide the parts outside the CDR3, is DVKVTQSSRYLVKRTGEKVFLECVQDMDHENMFWYRQDPGLGLRLIYFSYDVKMKEKGDIPEGYSVSREKKERFSLILESASTNQTSMYLCASSLSIPPAYEQYFGPGTRLTVT.

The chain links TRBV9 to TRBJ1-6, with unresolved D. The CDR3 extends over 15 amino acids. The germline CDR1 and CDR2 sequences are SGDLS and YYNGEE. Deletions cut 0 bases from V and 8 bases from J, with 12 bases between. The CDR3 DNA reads TGTGCCAGCAGCGTAGGTGTCTCGGGGTATTCACCCCTCCACTTT. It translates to CASSVGVSGYSPLHF.

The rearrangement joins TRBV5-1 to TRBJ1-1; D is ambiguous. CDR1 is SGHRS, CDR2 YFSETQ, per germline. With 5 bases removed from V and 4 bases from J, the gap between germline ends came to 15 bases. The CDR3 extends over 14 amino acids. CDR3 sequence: CASSEAGRLTEAFF. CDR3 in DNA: TGCGCCAGCAGTGAGGCGGGTCGGCTCACTGAAGCTTTCTTT.

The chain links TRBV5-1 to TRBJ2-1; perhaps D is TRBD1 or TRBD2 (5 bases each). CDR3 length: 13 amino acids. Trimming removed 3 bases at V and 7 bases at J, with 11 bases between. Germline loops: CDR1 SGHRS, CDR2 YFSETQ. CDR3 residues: CASSSGTYNEQFF. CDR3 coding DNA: TGCGCCAGCAGCTCGGGGACGTATAATGAGCAGTTCTTC.

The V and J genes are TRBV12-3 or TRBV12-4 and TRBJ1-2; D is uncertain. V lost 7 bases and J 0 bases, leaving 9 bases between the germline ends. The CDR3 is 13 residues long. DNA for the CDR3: TGTGCCAGCACCTTCGGAGCTAACTATGGCTACACCTTC. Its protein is CASTFGANYGYTF.

This CDR3 reads CASSVDRASYEQYF. The CDR3 DNA is TGTGCCAGCAGTGTTGACAGGGCCTCCTACGAGCAGTACTTC. This rearrangement joins TRBV2 to TRBJ2-7, with 7 bases that match TRBD1. The germline V gene has CDR1 SNHLY and CDR2 FYNNEI. J was trimmed by 0 bases and V by 4 bases; bases with no gene match: 3. The CDR3 contains 14 residues.

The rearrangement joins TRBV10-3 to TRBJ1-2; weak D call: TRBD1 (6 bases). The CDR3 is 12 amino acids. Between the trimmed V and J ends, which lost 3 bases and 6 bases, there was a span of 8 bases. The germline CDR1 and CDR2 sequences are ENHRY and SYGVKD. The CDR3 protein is CAISDRQDGYTF. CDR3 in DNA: TGTGCCATCAGTGACCGACAGGATGGCTACACCTTC.

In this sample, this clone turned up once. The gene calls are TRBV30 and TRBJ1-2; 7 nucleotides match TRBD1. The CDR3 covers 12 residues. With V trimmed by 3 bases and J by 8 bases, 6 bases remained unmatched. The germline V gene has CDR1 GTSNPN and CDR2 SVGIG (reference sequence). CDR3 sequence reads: CAWRPTGTGYTF. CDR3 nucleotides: TGTGCCTGGAGGCCGACAGGGACCGGCTACACCTTC.

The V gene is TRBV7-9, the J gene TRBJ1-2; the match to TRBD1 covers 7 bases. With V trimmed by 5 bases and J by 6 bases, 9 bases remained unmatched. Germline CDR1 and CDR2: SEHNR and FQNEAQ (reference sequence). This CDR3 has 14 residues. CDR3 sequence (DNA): TGTGCCAGCAGCCCCGGCAGGGGGTGGAATGGCTACACCTTC. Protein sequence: CASSPGRGWNGYTF.

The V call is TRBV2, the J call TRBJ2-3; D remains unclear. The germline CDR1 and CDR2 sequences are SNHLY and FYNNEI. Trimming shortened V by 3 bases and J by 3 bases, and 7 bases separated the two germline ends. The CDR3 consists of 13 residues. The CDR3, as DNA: TGTGCCAGCAGTGACCGTGGAACAGATACGCAGTATTTT. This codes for CASSDRGTDTQYF.

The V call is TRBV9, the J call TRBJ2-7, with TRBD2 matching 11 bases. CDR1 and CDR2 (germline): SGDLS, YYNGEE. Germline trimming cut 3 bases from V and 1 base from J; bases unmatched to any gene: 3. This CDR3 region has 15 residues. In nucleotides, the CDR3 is TGTGCCAGCAGCGCGGGACTAGCGGATTCCTACGAGCAGTACTTC. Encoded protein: CASSAGLADSYEQYF.

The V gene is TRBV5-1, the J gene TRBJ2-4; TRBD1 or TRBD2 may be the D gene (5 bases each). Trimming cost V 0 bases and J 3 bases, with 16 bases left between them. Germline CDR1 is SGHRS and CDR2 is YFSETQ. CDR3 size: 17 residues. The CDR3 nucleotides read TGCGCCAGCAGCTTGGAAGTTGACCCGAGGGGCAAAAACATTCAGTACTTC. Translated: CASSLEVDPRGKNIQYF.

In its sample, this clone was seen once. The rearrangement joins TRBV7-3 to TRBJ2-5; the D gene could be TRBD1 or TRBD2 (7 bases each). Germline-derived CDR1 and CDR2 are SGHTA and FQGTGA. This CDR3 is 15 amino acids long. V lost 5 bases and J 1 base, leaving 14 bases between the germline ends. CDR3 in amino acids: CASSKTGRAQETQYF. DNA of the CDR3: TGTGCCAGCAGCAAGACAGGGAGGGCCCAAGAGACCCAGTACTTC. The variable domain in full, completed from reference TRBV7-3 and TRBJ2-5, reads GAGVSQTPSNKVTEKGKYVELRCDPISGHTALYWYRQSLGQGPEFLIYFQGTGAADDSGLPNDRFFAVRPEGSVSTLKIQRTERGDSAVYLCASSKTGRAQETQYFGPGTRLLVL.

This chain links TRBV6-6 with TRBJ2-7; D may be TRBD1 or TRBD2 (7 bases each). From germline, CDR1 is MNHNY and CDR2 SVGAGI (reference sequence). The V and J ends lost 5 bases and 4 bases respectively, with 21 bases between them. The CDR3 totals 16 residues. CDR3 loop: CASSPRGGRGPYEQYF. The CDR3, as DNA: TGTGCCAGCAGTCCCAGGGGGGGGAGAGGCCCATACGAGCAGTACTTC.

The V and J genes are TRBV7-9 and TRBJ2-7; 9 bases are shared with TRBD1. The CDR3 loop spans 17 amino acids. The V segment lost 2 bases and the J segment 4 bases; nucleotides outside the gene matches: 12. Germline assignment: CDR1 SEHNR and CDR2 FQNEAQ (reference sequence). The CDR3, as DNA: TGTGCCAGCAGCTTAACGGGGACAGGGCTCATGGTGTACGAGCAGTACTTC. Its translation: CASSLTGTGLMVYEQYF. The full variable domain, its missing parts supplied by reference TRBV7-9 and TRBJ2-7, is DTGVSQNPRHKITKRGQNVTFRCDPISEHNRLYWYRQTLGQGPEFLTYFQNEAQLEKSRLLSDRFSAERPKGSFSTLEIQRTEQGDSAMYLCASSLTGTGLMVYEQYFGPGTRLTVT.

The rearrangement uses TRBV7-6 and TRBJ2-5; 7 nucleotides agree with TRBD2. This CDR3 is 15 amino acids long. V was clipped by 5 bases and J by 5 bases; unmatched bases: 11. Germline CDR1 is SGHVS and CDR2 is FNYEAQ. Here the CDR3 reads CASSPTRLAPETQYF. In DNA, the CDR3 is TGTGCCAGCAGCCCTACCCGACTAGCCCCTGAGACCCAGTACTTC.

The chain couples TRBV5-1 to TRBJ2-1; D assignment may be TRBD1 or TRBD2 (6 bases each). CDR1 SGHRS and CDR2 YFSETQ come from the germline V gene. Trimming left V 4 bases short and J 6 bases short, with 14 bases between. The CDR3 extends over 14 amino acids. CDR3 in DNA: TGCGCCAGCAGCAGGGGGGCCGAGTCCAATGAGCAGTTCTTC. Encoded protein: CASSRGAESNEQFF.

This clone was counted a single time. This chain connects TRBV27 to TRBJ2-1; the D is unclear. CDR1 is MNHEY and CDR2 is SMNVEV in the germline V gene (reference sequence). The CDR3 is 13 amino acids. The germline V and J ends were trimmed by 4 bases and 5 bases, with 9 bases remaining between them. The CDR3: CASSYAVHNEQFF. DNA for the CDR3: TGTGCCAGCAGTTACGCGGTTCACAATGAGCAGTTCTTC.

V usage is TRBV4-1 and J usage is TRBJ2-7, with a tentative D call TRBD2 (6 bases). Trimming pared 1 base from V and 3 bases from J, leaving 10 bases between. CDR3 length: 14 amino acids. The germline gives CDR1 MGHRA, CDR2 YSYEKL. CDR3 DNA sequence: TGCGCCAGCAGCCAAGTTGACGGGAGCTACGAGCAGTACTTC. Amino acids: CASSQVDGSYEQYF.

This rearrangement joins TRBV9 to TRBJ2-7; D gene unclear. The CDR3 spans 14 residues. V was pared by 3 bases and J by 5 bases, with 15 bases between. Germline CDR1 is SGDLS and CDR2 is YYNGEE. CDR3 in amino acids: CASSAGLGGNEQYF. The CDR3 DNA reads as TGTGCCAGCAGCGCCGGCCTAGGTGGGAACGAGCAGTACTTC.

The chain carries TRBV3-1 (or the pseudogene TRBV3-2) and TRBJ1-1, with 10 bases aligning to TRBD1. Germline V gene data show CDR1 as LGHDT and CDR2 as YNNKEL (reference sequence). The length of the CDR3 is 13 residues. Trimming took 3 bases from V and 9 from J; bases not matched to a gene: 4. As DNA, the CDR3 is TGTGCCAGCAGCCACCCGGACAGGGGGAAAGCTTTCTTT. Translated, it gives CASSHPDRGKAFF.

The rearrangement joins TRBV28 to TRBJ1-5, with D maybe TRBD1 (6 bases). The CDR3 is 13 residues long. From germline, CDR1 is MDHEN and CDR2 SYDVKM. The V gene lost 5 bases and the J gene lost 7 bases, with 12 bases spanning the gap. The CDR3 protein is CASSLQGGQPQHF. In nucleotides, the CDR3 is TGTGCCAGCAGTCTACAGGGCGGCCAGCCCCAGCATTTT.

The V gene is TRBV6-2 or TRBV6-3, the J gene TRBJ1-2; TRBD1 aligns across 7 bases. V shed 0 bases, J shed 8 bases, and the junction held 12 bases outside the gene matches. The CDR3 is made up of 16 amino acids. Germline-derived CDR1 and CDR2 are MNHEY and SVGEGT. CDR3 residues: CASSYSFPSGGFGYTF. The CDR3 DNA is TGTGCCAGCAGTTACTCGTTCCCATCAGGGGGGTTCGGCTACACCTTC.

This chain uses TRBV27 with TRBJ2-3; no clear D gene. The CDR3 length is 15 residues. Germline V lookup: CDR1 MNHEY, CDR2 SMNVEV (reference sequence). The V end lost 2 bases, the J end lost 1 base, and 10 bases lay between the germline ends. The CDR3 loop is CASSLGNLRTDTQYF. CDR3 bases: TGTGCCAGCAGTTTAGGCAACCTTCGCACAGATACGCAGTATTTT.

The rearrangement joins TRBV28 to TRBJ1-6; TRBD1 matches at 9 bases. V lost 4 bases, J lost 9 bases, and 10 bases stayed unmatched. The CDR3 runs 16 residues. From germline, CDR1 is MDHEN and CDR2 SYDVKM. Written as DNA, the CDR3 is TGTGCCAGCAGTTCCCCGACCGGGACAGGGTTTTCACCCCTCCACTTT. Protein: CASSSPTGTGFSPLHF.

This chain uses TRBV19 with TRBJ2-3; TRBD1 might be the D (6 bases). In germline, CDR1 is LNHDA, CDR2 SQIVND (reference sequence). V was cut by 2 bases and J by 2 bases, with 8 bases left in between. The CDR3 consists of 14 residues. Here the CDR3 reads CASSIQGNTDTQYF. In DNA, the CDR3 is TGTGCCAGTAGTATACAGGGGAACACAGATACGCAGTATTTT.

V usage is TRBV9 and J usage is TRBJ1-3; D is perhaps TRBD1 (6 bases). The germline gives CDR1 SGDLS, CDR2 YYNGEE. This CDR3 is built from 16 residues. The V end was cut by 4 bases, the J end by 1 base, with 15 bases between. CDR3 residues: CASSLKDSVSGNTIYF. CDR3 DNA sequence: TGTGCCAGCAGCCTCAAGGACAGTGTTTCTGGAAACACCATATATTTT.

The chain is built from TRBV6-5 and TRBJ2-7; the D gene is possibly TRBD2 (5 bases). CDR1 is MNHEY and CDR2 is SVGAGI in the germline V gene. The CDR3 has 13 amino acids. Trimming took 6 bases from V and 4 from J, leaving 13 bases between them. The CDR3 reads CASRAPGVYEQYF. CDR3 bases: TGTGCCAGCAGGGCTCCCGGGGTTTACGAGCAGTACTTC.

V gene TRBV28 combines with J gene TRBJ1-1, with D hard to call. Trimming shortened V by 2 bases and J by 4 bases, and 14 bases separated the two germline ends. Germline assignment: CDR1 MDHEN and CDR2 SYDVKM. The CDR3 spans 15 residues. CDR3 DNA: TGTGCCAGCAGTTTACAGGCTCCCTCGGGCACTGAAGCTTTCTTT. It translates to CASSLQAPSGTEAFF.

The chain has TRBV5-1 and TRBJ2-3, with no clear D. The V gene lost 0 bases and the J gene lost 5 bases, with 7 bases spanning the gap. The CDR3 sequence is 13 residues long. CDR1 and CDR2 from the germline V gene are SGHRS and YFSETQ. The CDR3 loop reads CASSLEAVDTQYF. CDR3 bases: TGCGCCAGCAGCTTGGAGGCAGTAGATACGCAGTATTTT.